This T cell receptor (beta chain) was sequenced for a study of tumor and adjacent non-tumor tissue in lung cancer. Study background: There were fewer than 15 adenocarcinoma, 2 squamous cell carcinoma and 1 small cell lung cancer cases. Study-wide points: Significantly higher TCR diversity was found in tumor than normal lung. Normal lung showed higher cumulative top 100 clone frequency than tumor.

Three rounds of nested PCR, following a modified ARM-PCR protocol, produced the TCRbeta library. TCRdb reprocessed the multiplex PCR reads with MiXCR, giving one entry per CDR3 protein. The data contain some 77,000 distinct CDR3 sequences, 55% to 70% of them singletons. In the case of this clonotype: The antigen remains undetermined.

This sample's RNA came from whole unsorted tissue. CDR1 is MNHNY and CDR2 is SVGAGI in the germline V gene (reference sequence). The CDR3 runs to 15 residues. Germline trimming cut 9 bases from V and 6 bases from J; bases unmatched to any gene: 13. The chain couples TRBV6-6 to TRBJ2-1; 8 nucleotides align to TRBD2. This TCR was recovered from a woman between 70 and 85 years old with non-small cell lung cancer. Sequenced input: lung tumor tissue. The CDR3 reads CASSPRLAGINEQFF. Here the CDR3 DNA reads TGTGCCAGTAGTCCACGGCTAGCGGGCATCAATGAGCAGTTCTTC.